The T cell receptor beta chain under discussion was sequenced for a study of blood T cell repertoires in COVID-19. This clone was recorded only once. Only in-frame clones appear in the TCRdb table, and some are missing; sequencing was by immunoSEQ multiplex PCR. The sample gives around 300,000 clones, approximately 85% of which show up once; 9.5% to 12% is in the top ten. The CDR3 has 11 amino acids. The germline gives CDR1 SQVTM, CDR2 ANQGSEA. V was trimmed by 7 bases and J by 0 bases, leaving 6 bases between them. This sequence was found in a woman in her seventies with acute or convalescent COVID-19. V and J are TRBV29-1 and TRBJ1-1; no reliable D call. The specimen was peripheral blood. The CDR3 DNA follows: TGCAGCGCGACGGTGAACACTGAAGCTTTCTTT. This encodes CSATVNTEAFF.